This is a list of T cell receptor beta chains from one sample in a study of beta chain features in type 1 diabetes. Assay: immunoSEQ multiplex PCR; the TCRdb copy retains only in-frame clones and omits some. Among roughly 450,000 clones listed, about 15% were seen once. The sample was naive CD4+ T cells from blood. The source is a man younger than 45 in good health. CDR3s include the opening cysteine and the closing phenylalanine or tryptophan. Each record gives: clone size, J gene, D gene, V gene, CDR3 protein, CDR3 DNA. D genes are given only for firm matches. Expanded clones are given a class, and other clones once, few, many or no size at all.

few | TRBJ2-3 | - | TRBV7-3 | CASSLTSGGTQYF | TGTGCCAGCAGCTTAACGTCTGGGGGTACGCAGTATTTT
- | TRBJ2-5 | - | TRBV7-3 | CASSLRTAETQYF | TGTGCCAGCAGCCTACGTACAGCGGAGACCCAGTACTTC
- | TRBJ2-4 | - | TRBV4-3 | CASSHAIVPRVAELAKNIQYF | TGCGCCAGCAGCCATGCCATTGTACCAAGGGTGGCAGAATTAGCCAAAAACATTCAGTACTTC
- | TRBJ2-1 | - | TRBV9 | CASSAPGSSYNEQFF | TGTGCCAGCAGCGCACCAGGGAGCTCCTACAATGAGCAGTTCTTC
few | TRBJ2-5 | - | TRBV9 | CASSQGPTVAQETQYF | TGTGCCAGCAGCCAAGGACCTACCGTAGCGCAAGAGACCCAGTACTTC
few | TRBJ2-1 | TRBD2 | TRBV7-9 | CASSPGLAGGHEQFF | TGTGCCAGCAGCCCTGGACTAGCGGGAGGCCATGAGCAGTTCTTC
- | TRBJ2-7 | - | TRBV4-1 | CASSHPGPGPQQYF | TGCGCCAGCAGCCATCCCGGACCCGGCCCCCAGCAGTACTTC
- | TRBJ2-1 | - | TRBV4-2 | CASSQVSRSLNEQFF | TGTGCCAGCAGCCAAGTTTCTAGGTCTCTCAATGAGCAGTTCTTC
few | TRBJ2-3 | - | TRBV29-1 | CSVGSRAFTDTQYF | TGCAGCGTTGGGAGCAGGGCTTTTACAGATACGCAGTATTTT
few | TRBJ2-7 | - | TRBV14 | CASSQESSRRGTYEQYF | TGTGCCAGCAGCCAAGAGAGCTCCCGGAGGGGGACCTACGAGCAGTACTTC
few | TRBJ2-5 | - | TRBV7-2 | CASSFWRGRETQYF | TGTGCCAGCAGCTTTTGGCGGGGCCGAGAGACCCAGTACTTC
few | TRBJ1-4 | TRBD1 | TRBV10-3 | CAIRSQQGPNEKLFF | TGTGCCATCAGAAGTCAACAGGGGCCTAATGAAAAACTGTTTTTT
- | TRBJ2-3 | - | TRBV9 | CASSPSGAYSTDTQYF | TGTGCCAGCAGCCCCAGCGGAGCCTACAGCACAGATACGCAGTATTTT
- | TRBJ2-4 | - | TRBV11-2 | CASSSTGIQYF | TGTGCCAGCAGTTCTACAGGCATTCAGTACTTC
few | TRBJ2-3 | - | TRBV30 | CAWSVPGSDTQYF | TGTGCCTGGAGTGTCCCGGGCTCAGATACGCAGTATTTT
- | TRBJ2-1 | - | TRBV6-7 | CASSHGNEQFF | TGTGCCAGCAGCCACGGCAATGAGCAGTTCTTC
- | TRBJ1-2 | - | TRBV6-6 | CASSYQTSRSSYGYTF | TGTGCCAGCAGTTACCAAACCAGTAGGTCCAGCTATGGCTACACCTTC
- | TRBJ2-5 | - | TRBV4-1 | CASGGNQETQYF | TGCGCCAGCGGAGGAAACCAAGAGACCCAGTACTTC
- | TRBJ1-2 | - | TRBV4-3 | CASSQDHANPYGYTF | TGCGCCAGCAGCCAAGATCACGCGAACCCCTATGGCTACACCTTC
- | TRBJ2-5 | TRBD2 | TRBV5-1 | CASRPVSNGPAGDQETQYF | TGCGCCAGCAGGCCTGTCTCGAACGGGCCGGCGGGAGACCAAGAGACCCAGTACTTC
few | TRBJ2-5 | - | TRBV5-1 | CASSTQRDQETQYF | TGCGCCAGCTCGACCCAGAGAGACCAAGAGACCCAGTACTTC
- | TRBJ1-4 | TRBD1 | TRBV13 | CASSFKTTGEVLFF | TGTGCCAGCAGCTTCAAAACTACAGGGGAAGTACTGTTTTTT
- | TRBJ2-1 | - | TRBV7-3 | CASSRVQGRQFF | TGTGCCAGCAGCCGGGTACAGGGCCGGCAGTTCTTC
few | TRBJ2-2 | TRBD2 | TRBV29-1 | CSGGTKRTGELFF | TGCAGCGGTGGGACTAAACGGACCGGGGAGCTGTTTTTT
few | TRBJ2-3 | - | TRBV5-6 | CASSLGPGSPDTQYF | TGTGCCAGCAGCTTAGGCCCTGGGAGCCCAGATACGCAGTATTTT
few | TRBJ2-3 | TRBD2 | TRBV6-5 | CASSYWAGADTQYF | TGTGCCAGCAGTTACTGGGCGGGAGCGGATACGCAGTATTTT
- | TRBJ2-5 | - | TRBV2 | CASSAVGETQYF | TGTGCCAGCAGCGCGGTCGGAGAGACCCAGTACTTC
- | TRBJ2-7 | - | TRBV6-1 | CASGPLVEYEQYF | TGTGCCAGCGGCCCCTTGGTGGAATACGAGCAGTACTTC
few | TRBJ2-2 | TRBD2 | TRBV27 | CASSFRLAGVIGELFF | TGTGCCAGCAGTTTTCGTCTAGCGGGAGTAATAGGGGAGCTGTTTTTT
- | TRBJ2-1 | - | TRBV19 | CASSIGGAEQFF | TGTGCCAGTAGTATAGGGGGCGCTGAGCAGTTCTTC
- | TRBJ2-1 | TRBD1 | TRBV27 | CASSPSLDRDEQFF | TGTGCCAGCAGTCCCTCCCTGGACAGGGATGAGCAGTTCTTC
- | TRBJ2-2 | - | TRBV19 | CASSTGRTGELFF | TGTGCCAGTAGTACAGGGAGGACCGGGGAGCTGTTTTTT
few | TRBJ1-3 | TRBD1 | TRBV4-1 | CASSPTGISGNTIYF | TGCGCCAGCAGCCCGACAGGGATCTCTGGAAACACCATATATTTT
- | TRBJ2-3 | - | TRBV5-1 | CASSLAALSGGKDTQYF | TGCGCCAGCAGCTTGGCCGCTTTATCGGGGGGCAAAGATACGCAGTATTTT
- | TRBJ2-5 | TRBD1 | TRBV9 | CASSVAGGLRETQYF | TGTGCCAGCAGCGTAGCAGGGGGCCTTAGGGAGACCCAGTACTTC
few | TRBJ2-7 | - | TRBV9 | CASSVGGSYEQYF | TGTGCCAGCAGCGTAGGGGGAAGCTACGAGCAGTACTTC
- | TRBJ2-1 | - | TRBV11-2 | CASSYSGKRDNEQFF | TGTGCCAGCAGCTATTCCGGGAAACGGGACAATGAGCAGTTCTTC
- | TRBJ2-1 | TRBD2 | TRBV5-1 | CASSRTSGSGNEQFF | TGCGCCAGCAGCCGAACTAGCGGGAGCGGCAATGAGCAGTTCTTC
few | TRBJ1-4 | TRBD1 | TRBV9 | CASGDRGGEKLFF | TGTGCCAGCGGCGACAGGGGGGGTGAAAAACTGTTTTTT
- | TRBJ2-3 | - | TRBV30 | CAWSVGGSTDTQYF | TGTGCCTGGAGTGTAGGTGGAAGCACAGATACGCAGTATTTT
few | TRBJ2-6 | - | TRBV5-1 | CASSPATGGANVLTF | TGCGCCAGCAGCCCCGCAACGGGTGGGGCCAACGTCCTGACTTTC
- | TRBJ2-3 | - | TRBV4-2 | CASSPYSGPNLSTDTQYF | TGTGCCAGCAGCCCGTACTCCGGACCCAACCTAAGCACAGATACGCAGTATTTT
few | TRBJ2-1 | TRBD2 | TRBV10-3 | CAISEYRTSGSNEQFF | TGTGCCATCAGTGAGTACCGGACTAGCGGGAGCAATGAGCAGTTCTTC
- | TRBJ1-5 | - | TRBV2 | CASSVSGQPQHF | TGTGCCAGCAGTGTAAGTGGGCAGCCCCAGCATTTT
- | TRBJ2-5 | - | TRBV7-3 | CASSPSKGETQYF | TGTGCCAGCAGCCCGTCTAAGGGAGAGACCCAGTACTTC
few | TRBJ1-1 | - | TRBV19 | CASSSQGPTEAFF | TGTGCCAGTAGTAGCCAGGGTCCCACTGAAGCTTTCTTT
few | TRBJ2-3 | TRBD2 | TRBV5-1 | CASSLRAGEPDTQYF | TGCGCCAGCAGCTTAAGAGCGGGAGAGCCAGATACGCAGTATTTT
few | TRBJ2-3 | - | TRBV7-9 | CASSATEPKAGTDTQYF | TGTGCCAGCAGCGCGACTGAACCGAAGGCCGGCACAGATACGCAGTATTTT
- | TRBJ2-1 | - | TRBV7-2 | CASSAEGYNEQFF | TGTGCCAGCAGCGCGGAGGGTTACAATGAGCAGTTCTTC
few | TRBJ2-1 | - | TRBV23-1 | CASSHNGPVPNPDNEQFF | TGCGCCAGCAGTCACAATGGGCCCGTCCCAAACCCTGACAATGAGCAGTTCTTC
- | TRBJ1-1 | - | TRBV29-1 | CSVYVNTEAFF | TGCAGCGTTTACGTGAACACTGAAGCTTTCTTT
- | TRBJ2-7 | TRBD2 | TRBV9 | CASSVGLASTYEQYF | TGTGCCAGCAGCGTAGGACTAGCGTCCACCTACGAGCAGTACTTC
- | TRBJ2-3 | - | TRBV30 | CAWSRPSTDTQYF | TGTGCCTGGAGTCGTCCAAGCACAGATACGCAGTATTTT
- | TRBJ2-1 | TRBD2 | TRBV7-2 | CASSSRLAPYNEQFF | TGTGCCAGCAGCTCCAGACTAGCCCCCTACAATGAGCAGTTCTTC
- | TRBJ2-5 | - | TRBV27 | CATGLGRTQYF | TGTGCCACCGGGCTTGGTCGGACCCAGTACTTC
- | TRBJ2-5 | - | TRBV10-3 | CAITSTTMGTQYF | TGTGCCATCACTTCGACTACGATGGGGACCCAGTACTTC
few | TRBJ1-6 | - | TRBV6-6 | CASSYLQSGSPLHF | TGTGCCAGCAGTTATCTCCAAAGCGGTTCACCCCTCCACTTT
few | TRBJ1-1 | - | TRBV19 | CASSIRGEAEAFF | TGTGCCAGTAGTATCAGGGGAGAGGCTGAAGCTTTCTTT
few | TRBJ2-1 | - | TRBV7-6 | CASSSPLRGTSNEQFF | TGTGCCAGCAGCTCCCCTCTCCGCGGGACCTCCAATGAGCAGTTCTTC
few | TRBJ2-1 | - | TRBV6-6 | CASGSKSYNEQFF | TGTGCCAGCGGCTCTAAATCCTACAATGAGCAGTTCTTC